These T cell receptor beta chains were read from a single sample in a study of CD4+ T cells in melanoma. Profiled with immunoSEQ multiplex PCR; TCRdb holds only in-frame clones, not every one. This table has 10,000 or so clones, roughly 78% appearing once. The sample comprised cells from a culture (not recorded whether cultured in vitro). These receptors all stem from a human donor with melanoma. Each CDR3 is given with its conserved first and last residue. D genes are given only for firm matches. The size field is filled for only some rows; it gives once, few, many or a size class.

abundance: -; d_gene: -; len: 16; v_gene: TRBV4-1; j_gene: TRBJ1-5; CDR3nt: TGCGCCAGCAGCCAAGATCGGAGAAATAGCAATCAGCCCCAGCATTTT; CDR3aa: CASSQDRRNSNQPQHF
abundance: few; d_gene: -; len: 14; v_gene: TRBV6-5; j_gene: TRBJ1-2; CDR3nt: TGTGCCAGCAGTTACTCGAAGCTAAACTATGGCTACACCTTC; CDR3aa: CASSYSKLNYGYTF
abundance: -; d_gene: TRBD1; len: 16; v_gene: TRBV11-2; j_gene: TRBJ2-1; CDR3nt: TGTGCCAGCAGAGGGTCCCGACAGGGGATCTTGGATGAGCAGTTCTTC; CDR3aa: CASRGSRQGILDEQFF
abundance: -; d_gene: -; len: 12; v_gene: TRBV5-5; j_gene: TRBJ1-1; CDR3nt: TGTGCCAGCAGCGGGTACGTCCGGGTGGCTTTCTTT; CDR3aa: CASSGYVRVAFF
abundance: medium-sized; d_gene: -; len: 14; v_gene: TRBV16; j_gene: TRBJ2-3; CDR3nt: TGTGCCAGCAGCCAAACCGGGTTCACAGATACGCAGTATTTT; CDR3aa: CASSQTGFTDTQYF
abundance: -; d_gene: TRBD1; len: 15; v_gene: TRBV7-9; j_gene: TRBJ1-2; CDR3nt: TGTGCCAGCAGTAAGGGAGGGACAGGGAACTATGGCTACACCTTC; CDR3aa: CASSKGGTGNYGYTF
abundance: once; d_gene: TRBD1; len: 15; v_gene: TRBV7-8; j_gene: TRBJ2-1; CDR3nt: TGTGCCAGCAGCCCCCGGACAGGGGGTGGGAATGAGCAGTTCTTC; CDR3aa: CASSPRTGGGNEQFF
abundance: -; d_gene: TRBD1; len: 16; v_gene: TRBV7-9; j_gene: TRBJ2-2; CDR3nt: TGTGCCAGCAGCACCGGGACAGGGTTTTACACCGGGGAGCTGTTTTTT; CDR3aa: CASSTGTGFYTGELFF
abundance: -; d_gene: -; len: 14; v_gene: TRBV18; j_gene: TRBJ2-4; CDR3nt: TGTGCCAGCTCACCAATAACCCAGGGGGGCATTCAGTACTTC; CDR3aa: CASSPITQGGIQYF
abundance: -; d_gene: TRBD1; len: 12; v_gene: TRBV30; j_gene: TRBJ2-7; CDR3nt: TGTGCCTGTGGGACAGCAATCTACGAGCAGTACTTC; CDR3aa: CACGTAIYEQYF
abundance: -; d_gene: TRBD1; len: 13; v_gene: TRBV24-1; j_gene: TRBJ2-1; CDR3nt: TGTGCCACCAGTGACCCCGACAGGGCTGAGCAGTTCTTC; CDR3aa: CATSDPDRAEQFF
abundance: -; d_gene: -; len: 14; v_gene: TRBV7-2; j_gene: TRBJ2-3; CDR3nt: TGTGCCAGCAGCTTAGGCCTGGGGTCAGATACGCAGTATTTT; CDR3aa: CASSLGLGSDTQYF
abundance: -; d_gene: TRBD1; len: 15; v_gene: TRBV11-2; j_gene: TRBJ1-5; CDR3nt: TGTGCCAGCAGCTCTCAAACAGGGGGCGGGCAGCCCCAGCATTTT; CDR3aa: CASSSQTGGGQPQHF
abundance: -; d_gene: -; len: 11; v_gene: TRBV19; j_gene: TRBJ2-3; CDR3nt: TGTGCCAGTAGGGGCACAGATACGCAGTATTTT; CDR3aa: CASRGTDTQYF
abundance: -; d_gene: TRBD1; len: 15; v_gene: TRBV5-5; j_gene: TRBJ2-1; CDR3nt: TGTGCCAGCAGCTTGAGGGACAGGGGTCACAATGAGCAGTTCTTC; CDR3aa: CASSLRDRGHNEQFF
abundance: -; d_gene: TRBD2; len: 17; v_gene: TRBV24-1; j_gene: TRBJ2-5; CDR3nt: TGTGCCACCAGTGATTCGGGACTAGCGGGGGCCGAGGAGACCCAGTACTTC; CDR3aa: CATSDSGLAGAEETQYF
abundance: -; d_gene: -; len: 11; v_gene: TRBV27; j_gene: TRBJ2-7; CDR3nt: TGTGCCAGCAGAAGACTTCACGAGCAGTACTTC; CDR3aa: CASRRLHEQYF
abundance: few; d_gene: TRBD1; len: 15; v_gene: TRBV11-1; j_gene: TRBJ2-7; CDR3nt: TGTGCCAGCAGCATAGGACAGGGAAGTGCGAGGGAGCAGTACTTC; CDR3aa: CASSIGQGSAREQYF
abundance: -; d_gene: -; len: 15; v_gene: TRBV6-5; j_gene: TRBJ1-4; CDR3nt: TGTGCCAGCAGTTACCGCGGGGGTGAGGGTGAAAAACTGTTTTTT; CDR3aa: CASSYRGGEGEKLFF
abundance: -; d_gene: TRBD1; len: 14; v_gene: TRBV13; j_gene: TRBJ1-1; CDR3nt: TGTGCCAGCAGCCGCCGGGACAGGGAAGCTGAAGCTTTCTTT; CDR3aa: CASSRRDREAEAFF
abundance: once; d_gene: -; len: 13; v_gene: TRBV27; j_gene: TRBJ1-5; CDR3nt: TGTGCCAGCAGTTTATCTCCCAATCAGCCCCAGCATTTT; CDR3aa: CASSLSPNQPQHF
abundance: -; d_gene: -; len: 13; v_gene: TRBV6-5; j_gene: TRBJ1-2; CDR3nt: TGTGCCAGCAGTCAGAGGGACGGTTATGGCTACACCTTC; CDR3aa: CASSQRDGYGYTF
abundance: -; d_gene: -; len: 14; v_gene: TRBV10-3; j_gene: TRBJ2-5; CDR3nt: TGTGCCATCAGTAGGGGGGCCGGGGTGGAGACCCAGTACTTC; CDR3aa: CAISRGAGVETQYF
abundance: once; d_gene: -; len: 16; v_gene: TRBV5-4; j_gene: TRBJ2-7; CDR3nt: TGTGCCAGCAGCTCGGGCGGCCCTCTCGCCCTGTACGAGCAGTACTTC; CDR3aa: CASSSGGPLALYEQYF
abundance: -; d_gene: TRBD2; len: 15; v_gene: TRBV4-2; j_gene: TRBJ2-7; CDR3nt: TGTGCCAGCAGCCGAAGTGGCGCGGGGGGCTACGAGCAGTACTTC; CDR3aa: CASSRSGAGGYEQYF
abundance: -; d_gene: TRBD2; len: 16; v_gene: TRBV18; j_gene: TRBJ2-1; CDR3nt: TGTGCCAGCTCACCGGGTTCGACTAGCGGGGGGCCCCCGCCGTTCTTC; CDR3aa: CASSPGSTSGGPPPFF
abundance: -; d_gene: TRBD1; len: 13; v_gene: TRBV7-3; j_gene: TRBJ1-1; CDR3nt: TGTGCCAGCAGCTTAACGGGGGACAGTGTAGCTTTCTTT; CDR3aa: CASSLTGDSVAFF
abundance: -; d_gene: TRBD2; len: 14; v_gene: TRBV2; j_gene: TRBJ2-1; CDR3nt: TGTGCCAGCAGTGGGACTAGCGGGGGGAATGAGCAGTTCTTC; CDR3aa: CASSGTSGGNEQFF
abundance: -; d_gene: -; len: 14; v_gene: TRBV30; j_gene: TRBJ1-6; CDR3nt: TGTGCCTGGAGTAGTACAGGTGGAAATTCACCCCTCCACTTT; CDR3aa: CAWSSTGGNSPLHF
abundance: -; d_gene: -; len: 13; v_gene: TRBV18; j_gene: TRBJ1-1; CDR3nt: TGTGCCAGCTCACCGGATGGGAACACTGAAGCTTTCTTT; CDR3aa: CASSPDGNTEAFF
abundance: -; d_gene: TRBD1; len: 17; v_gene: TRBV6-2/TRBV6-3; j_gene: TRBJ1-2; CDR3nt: TGTGCCAGCAGTTACTCGAAATCGACAGGGGGCTGGTATGGCTACACCTTC; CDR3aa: CASSYSKSTGGWYGYTF
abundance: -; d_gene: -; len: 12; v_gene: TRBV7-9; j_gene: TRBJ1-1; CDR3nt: TGTGCCAGCAGCCGGGAAGGATTTGAAGCTTTCTTT; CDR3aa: CASSREGFEAFF
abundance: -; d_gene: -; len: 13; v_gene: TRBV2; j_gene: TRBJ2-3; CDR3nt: TGTGCCAGCAAACTAGTGATTTCAGATACGCAGTATTTT; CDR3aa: CASKLVISDTQYF
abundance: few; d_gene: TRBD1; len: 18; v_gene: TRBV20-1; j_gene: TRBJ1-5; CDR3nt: TGCAGTGCTAGTTCCCAACCTGGAACAGGGGGATTGCGGCAGCCCCAGCATTTT; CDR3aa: CSASSQPGTGGLRQPQHF
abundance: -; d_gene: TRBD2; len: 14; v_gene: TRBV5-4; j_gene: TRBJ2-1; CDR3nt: TGTGCCAGCAGCGGCGGGGGGGACTACAATGAGCAGTTCTTC; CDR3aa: CASSGGGDYNEQFF
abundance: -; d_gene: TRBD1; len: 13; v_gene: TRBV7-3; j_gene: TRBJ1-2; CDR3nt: TGTGCCAGCAGCTTATTTGAGGGACAGGCGCTCACCTTC; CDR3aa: CASSLFEGQALTF
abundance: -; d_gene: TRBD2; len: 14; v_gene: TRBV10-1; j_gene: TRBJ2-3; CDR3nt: TGCGCCAGCAGTGTAGCGGGAGCCACAGATACGCAGTATTTT; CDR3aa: CASSVAGATDTQYF
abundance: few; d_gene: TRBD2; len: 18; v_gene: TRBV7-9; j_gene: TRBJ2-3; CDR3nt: TGTGCCAGCAGTTCCCCCATAGCGGGGCGTACTAGCACAGATACGCAGTATTTT; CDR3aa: CASSSPIAGRTSTDTQYF
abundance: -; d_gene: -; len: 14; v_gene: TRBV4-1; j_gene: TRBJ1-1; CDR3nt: TGCGCCAGCAGCTATGGGACAAGAAACACTGAAGCTTTCTTT; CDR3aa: CASSYGTRNTEAFF
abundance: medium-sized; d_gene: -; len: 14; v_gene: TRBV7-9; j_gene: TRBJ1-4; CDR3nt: TGTGCCAGCAGTCCTGGACAAACTAATGAAAAACTGTTTTTT; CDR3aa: CASSPGQTNEKLFF
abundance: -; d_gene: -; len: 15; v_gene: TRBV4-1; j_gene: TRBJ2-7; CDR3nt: TGCGCCAGCAGCCCCGCGACGATTGCTCTGTCCGAGCAGTACTTC; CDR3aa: CASSPATIALSEQYF
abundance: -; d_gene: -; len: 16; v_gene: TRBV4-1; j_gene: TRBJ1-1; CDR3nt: TGCGCCAGCAGCCAAGCTCCGCGGTTTGTCGACACTGAAGCTTTCTTT; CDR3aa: CASSQAPRFVDTEAFF
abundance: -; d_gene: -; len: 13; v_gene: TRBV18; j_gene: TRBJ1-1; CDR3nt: TGTGCCAGCGCAACAGGACAGAACACTGAAGCTTTCTTT; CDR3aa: CASATGQNTEAFF
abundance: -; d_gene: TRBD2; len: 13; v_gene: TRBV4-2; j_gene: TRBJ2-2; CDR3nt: TGTGCCAGCAGCCGCGGGGGGGCCGGGGAGCTGTTTTTT; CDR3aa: CASSRGGAGELFF
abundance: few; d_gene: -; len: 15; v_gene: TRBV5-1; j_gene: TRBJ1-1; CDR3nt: TGCGCCAGCAGCTCTACATCGGGGATGAACACTGAAGCTTTCTTT; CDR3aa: CASSSTSGMNTEAFF
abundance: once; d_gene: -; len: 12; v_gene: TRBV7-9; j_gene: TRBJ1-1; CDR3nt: TGTGCCAGCAGCATAGACCAGGGGGAAGCTTTCTTT; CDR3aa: CASSIDQGEAFF
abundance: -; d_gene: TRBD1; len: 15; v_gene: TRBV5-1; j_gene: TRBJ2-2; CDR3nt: TGCGCCAGCAGCTCCGGACAGGGGTTGGCCGGGGAGCTGTTTTTT; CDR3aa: CASSSGQGLAGELFF
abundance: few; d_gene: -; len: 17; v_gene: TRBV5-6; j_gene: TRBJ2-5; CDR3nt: TGTGCCAGCAGCTTGAAGACAGCTACAGAAAAGGAAGAGACCCAGTACTTC; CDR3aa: CASSLKTATEKEETQYF
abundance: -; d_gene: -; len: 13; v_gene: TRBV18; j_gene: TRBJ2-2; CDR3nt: TGTGCCAGCTCATCTACTAACACCGGGGAGCTGTTTTTT; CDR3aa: CASSSTNTGELFF
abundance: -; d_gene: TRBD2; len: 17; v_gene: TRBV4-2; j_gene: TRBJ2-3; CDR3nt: TGTGCCAGCAGCCAAGCGCATTTCGGGGGGAACACAGATACGCAGTATTTT; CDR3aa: CASSQAHFGGNTDTQYF
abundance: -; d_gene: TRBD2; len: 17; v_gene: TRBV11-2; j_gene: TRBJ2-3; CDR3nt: TGTGCCAGCAGCTCAGGGACTAGCGGGGTGTTTTATGATACGCAGTATTTT; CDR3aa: CASSSGTSGVFYDTQYF
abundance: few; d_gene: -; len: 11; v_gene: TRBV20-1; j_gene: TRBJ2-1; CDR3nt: TGCAGTGCTACTGATGAGGAACGTCTGTTCTTC; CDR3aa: CSATDEERLFF
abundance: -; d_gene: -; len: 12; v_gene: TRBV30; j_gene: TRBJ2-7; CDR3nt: TGTGCCTGGAGTGTAGGGGTAGGGGAGCAGTACTTC; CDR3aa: CAWSVGVGEQYF
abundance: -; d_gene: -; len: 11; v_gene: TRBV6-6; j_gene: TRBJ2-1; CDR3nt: TGTGCCAGCAGTCCTAGGGATGAGCAGTTCTTC; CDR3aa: CASSPRDEQFF
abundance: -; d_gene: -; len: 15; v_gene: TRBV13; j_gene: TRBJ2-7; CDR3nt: TGTGCCAGCAGCCCTCCGGGACTCGAATTCCACGAGCAGTACTTC; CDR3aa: CASSPPGLEFHEQYF
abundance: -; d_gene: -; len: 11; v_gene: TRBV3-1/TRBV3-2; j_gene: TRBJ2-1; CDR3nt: TGTGCCAGCAGCCAAAGGTATGAGCAGTTCTTC; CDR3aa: CASSQRYEQFF
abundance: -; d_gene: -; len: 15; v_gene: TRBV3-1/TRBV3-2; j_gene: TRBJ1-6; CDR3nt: TGTGCCAGCAGCCCAATGGGGGACCGGGATTCACCCCTCCACTTT; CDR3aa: CASSPMGDRDSPLHF
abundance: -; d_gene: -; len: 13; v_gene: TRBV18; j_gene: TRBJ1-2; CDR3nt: TGTGCCAGCTCACCACTCAGCCGGGATGGCTACACCTTC; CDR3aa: CASSPLSRDGYTF